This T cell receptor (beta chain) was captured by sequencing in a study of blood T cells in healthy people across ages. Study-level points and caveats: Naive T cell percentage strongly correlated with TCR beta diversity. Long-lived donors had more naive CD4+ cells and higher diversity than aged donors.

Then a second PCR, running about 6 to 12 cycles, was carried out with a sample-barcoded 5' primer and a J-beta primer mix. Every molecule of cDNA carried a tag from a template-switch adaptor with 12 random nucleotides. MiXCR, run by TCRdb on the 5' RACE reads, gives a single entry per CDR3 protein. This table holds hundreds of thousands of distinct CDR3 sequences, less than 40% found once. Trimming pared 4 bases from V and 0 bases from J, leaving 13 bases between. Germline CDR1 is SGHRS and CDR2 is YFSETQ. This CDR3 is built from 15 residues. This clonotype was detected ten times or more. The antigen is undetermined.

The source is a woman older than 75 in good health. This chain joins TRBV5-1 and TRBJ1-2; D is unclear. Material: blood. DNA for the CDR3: TGCGCCAGCAGCCCTGGGGTTGGTGCTAACTATGGCTACACCTTC. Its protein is CASSPGVGANYGYTF.